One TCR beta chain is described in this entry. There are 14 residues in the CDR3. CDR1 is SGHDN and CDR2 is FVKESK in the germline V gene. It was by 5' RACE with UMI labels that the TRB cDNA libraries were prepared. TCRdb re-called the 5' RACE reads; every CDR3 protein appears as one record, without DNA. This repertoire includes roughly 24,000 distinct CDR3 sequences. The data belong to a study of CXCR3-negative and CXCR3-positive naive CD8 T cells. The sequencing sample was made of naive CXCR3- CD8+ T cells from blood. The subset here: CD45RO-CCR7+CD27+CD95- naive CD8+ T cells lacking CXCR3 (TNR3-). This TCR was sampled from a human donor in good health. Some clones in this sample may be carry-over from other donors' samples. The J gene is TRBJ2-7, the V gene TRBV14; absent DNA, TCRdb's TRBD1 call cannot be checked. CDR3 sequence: CASSPAGTPYEQYF. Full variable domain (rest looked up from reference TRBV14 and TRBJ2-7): EAGVTQFPSHSVIEKGQTVTLRCDPISGHDNLYWYRRVMGKEIKFLLHFVKESKQDESGMPNNRFLAERTGGTYSTLKVQPAELEDSGVYFCASSPAGTPYEQYFGPGTRLTVT.